One T cell receptor (beta chain) is described in this entry. Its antigen is currently not known. No much larger clone is present one base from it, and per-base qualities are unavailable. The germline V gene provides CDR1 SGHDT and CDR2 YYEEEE. Trimming takes 0 bases from V and 10 bases from J, and the germline ends sit 17 bases apart. Spanning cysteine to phenylalanine, the CDR3 consists of 15 amino acids. Only the CDR3 region is kept as DNA, spanning 45 bases read in frame from base 1. The axillary draining lymph nodes of breast cancer patients were the source of the lymph node samples. Sequencing relied on an Illumina HiSeq 2000. Multiplex PCR amplification was used to build the TCR beta chain libraries. The amplified TCR beta chain products were analyzed by high-throughput sequencing. The raw public reads went through TCRdb reprocessing: fastp at Q25, MiXCR clone calling, in-frame beta chains kept. All rows with the same CDR3 protein become a single entry with the most common DNA and genes. The sample data list about 200,000 distinct CDR3 sequences, and roughly 31% of these were observed just once. The ten most abundant clones make up roughly 4.3% of the sample.

The record originates from a study of breast tumors, draining lymph nodes, adjacent tissues listed by TCRdb under 2016. In the study overall: Breast cancer patients provided tumor, adjacent nontumor tissue and axillary lymph nodes, and the study compared the TCR beta repertoires across these three sources. The study was designed to assess the relationships and possible T-cell exchange between tumor, surrounding tissue and draining lymph node repertoires in human breast cancer.

Summary of the overall study and its limitations: The study presented the conclusion that tumor T cells originate in lymph nodes as consistent with a hypothesis, not as something directly demonstrated. Tumor T-cell repertoires showed less diversity than lymph node repertoires and more diversity than nontumor tissue repertoires, and tumor T-cell repertoires showed preferential V and J gene usage. The similarity between tumor and nontumor tissue repertoires was significantly greater in luminal-like breast cancer than in basal-like breast cancer. A scenario in which most tumor T cells derive from the lymph node and then expand within tumor tissue was judged to be consistent with the data.

Specimen: axillary lymph node tissue. This TCR was recovered from a female donor with breast cancer. Some clones in this sample may be carry-over from other donors' samples. This chain joins TRBV5-6 to TRBJ2-1; the D element might be TRBD1 or TRBD2, as each aligns at 5 bases. The base sequence is TGTGCCAGCAGCTTGGAAGGAGGTCTGGGGCGCGAGCAGTTCTTC. The translation is CASSLEGGLGREQFF.